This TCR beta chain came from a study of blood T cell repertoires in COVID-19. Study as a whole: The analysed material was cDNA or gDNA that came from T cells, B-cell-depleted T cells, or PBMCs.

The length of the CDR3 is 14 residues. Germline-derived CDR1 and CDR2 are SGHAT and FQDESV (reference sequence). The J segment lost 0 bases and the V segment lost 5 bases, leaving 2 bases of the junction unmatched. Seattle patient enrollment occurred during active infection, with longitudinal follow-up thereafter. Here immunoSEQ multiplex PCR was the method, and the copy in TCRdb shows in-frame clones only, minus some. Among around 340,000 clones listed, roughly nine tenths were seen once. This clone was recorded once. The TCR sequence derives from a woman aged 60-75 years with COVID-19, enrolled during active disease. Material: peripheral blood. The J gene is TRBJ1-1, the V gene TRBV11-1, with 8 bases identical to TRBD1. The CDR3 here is CASSRQGMNTEAFF. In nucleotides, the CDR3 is TGTGCCAGCAGCCGACAGGGGATGAACACTGAAGCTTTCTTT.